This TCR beta chain was recovered during a study of response to subunit inactivated influenza vaccine. Study-wide results and limits: Only a handful of new T cells, the authors suggested, are recruited with each seasonal influenza vaccination.

This clonotype was seen a handful of times. Its specificity is not known. CDR3 size: 14 residues. Trimming cost V 3 bases and J 2 bases, with 8 bases left between them. The germline CDR1 and CDR2 sequences are MNHEY and SVGAGI. TCRdb re-called the RT-PCR reads through MiXCR, storing one row per CDR3 protein. This sample has fewer than 650,000 distinct CDR3 sequences, with roughly 13% found just once. The source was PBMCs from blood, collected more than 35 days after vaccination. This clonotype was obtained from a man aged 50 to 59 who received an inactivated influenza vaccine. The chain uses TRBV6-5 and TRBJ2-1; D remains ambiguous. DNA for the CDR3: TGTGCCAGCAGTTATAGGACCCCCTACAATGAGCAGTTCTTC. Its protein product is CASSYRTPYNEQFF.